The following is a T cell receptor beta chain sequence with its context. Which antigen it targets is not known. The input lacks base qualities; no much larger clone sits a single base away. Genomic DNA was isolated from the sorted cells so that the TCRbeta CDR3 region could be sequenced. The immunoSEQ Assay was used to sequence the TCRbeta CDR3 regions. The source is immuneACCESS, and TCRdb retained only in-frame sequences with V and J called. Part of the clones is not carried over; for the studies checked, unresolved V genes explain less than half of this, and the remainder is unexplained. A total of 87,000 or so clones appear in this sample, about 83% of them only once. Roughly 1.6% of the sample belongs to the ten largest clones. The record originates from a study of OX40 agonist ivuxolimab in advanced cancers. Some background on the complete study: Ivuxolimab, which targeted the costimulatory receptor OX40 (CD134), was an agonistic, fully human IgG2 monoclonal antibody. In the dose-escalation cohort, 70% to 85% of patients were male, and the mean age was roughly 60 years with a range of roughly 23 to 79. Among the 50 to 55 dose-escalation patients, 19 had hepatocellular carcinoma, approximately 15 melanoma, 9 renal cell carcinoma and 9 head and neck cancer. Intravenous ivuxolimab was administered to patients every 2 weeks at six dose levels: 0.01, 0.1, 0.3, 1.5, 3 and 10 mg/kg. Patients were allowed to have had prior anti-PD-1, anti-PD-L1 or anti-CTLA-4 therapy, and 40% of the dose-escalation patients had been treated with checkpoint inhibitors. The monotherapy dose-escalation portion (N ≈ 50 patients) of the phase I ivuxolimab trial is reported in the paper. Peripheral TCRbeta sequencing aimed to test whether ivuxolimab altered TCR sequence diversity and caused clonal T-cell expansion. Partial responses occurred in three dose-escalation patients: two with cutaneous melanoma and one with hepatocellular carcinoma. Findings and caveats that apply to the study as a whole: Low levels of normalized T-cell clonal expansion were also shown by some nonresponding patients. Clonal expansion of both CD4+ and CD8+ blood T cells was observed from baseline to week 6 at doses 0.1 to 3.0 mg/kg. Which antigens the clonally expanded peripheral T cells were specific for was not determined. After ivuxolimab, CD8+ T cells had more expanded clones than CD4+ T cells on average. In the 0.1-3.0 mg/kg groups, partial responders were among the patients with the lowest normalized peripheral clonal expansion, particularly in CD8+ T cells.

From cysteine to phenylalanine, the CDR3 is 11 amino acids long. The read is trimmed to its CDR3 DNA, 33 bases read in frame from base 1. For this chain, trimming is 4 bases at the V end and 14 bases at the J end, and the number of junction bases without a gene match is 5. Via the germline V gene, CDR1 is MNHEY and CDR2 SVGAGI. The trial excluded patients who had a history of autoimmune disease or who were on systemic immunosuppression. Peripheral blood for TCR sequencing was collected from all dose cohorts at baseline, on cycle 4 day 1, and on cycle 7 day 1. The samples were drawn from a first-in-human, open-label, multicenter phase I dose-escalation trial of ivuxolimab. Adults with locally advanced or metastatic melanoma, renal cell carcinoma, hepatocellular carcinoma or head and neck squamous cell carcinoma were enrolled in the trial. Before TCR sequencing, CD4+ T cells and CD8+ T cells from peripheral blood were sorted into separate populations.

The source material was CD4+ or CD8+ T cells sorted from blood, sampled in a trial of the OX40 agonist ivuxolimab. The origin of this receptor is an adult with an advanced solid tumor such as melanoma, head and neck, liver or kidney cancer. This receptor chain uses TRBV6-5 and TRBJ2-4, with 7 bases matching TRBD2. The CDR3 loop reads CASSFNGLEYF. The nucleotide sequence is TGTGCCAGCAGTTTCAACGGACTAGAGTACTTC.